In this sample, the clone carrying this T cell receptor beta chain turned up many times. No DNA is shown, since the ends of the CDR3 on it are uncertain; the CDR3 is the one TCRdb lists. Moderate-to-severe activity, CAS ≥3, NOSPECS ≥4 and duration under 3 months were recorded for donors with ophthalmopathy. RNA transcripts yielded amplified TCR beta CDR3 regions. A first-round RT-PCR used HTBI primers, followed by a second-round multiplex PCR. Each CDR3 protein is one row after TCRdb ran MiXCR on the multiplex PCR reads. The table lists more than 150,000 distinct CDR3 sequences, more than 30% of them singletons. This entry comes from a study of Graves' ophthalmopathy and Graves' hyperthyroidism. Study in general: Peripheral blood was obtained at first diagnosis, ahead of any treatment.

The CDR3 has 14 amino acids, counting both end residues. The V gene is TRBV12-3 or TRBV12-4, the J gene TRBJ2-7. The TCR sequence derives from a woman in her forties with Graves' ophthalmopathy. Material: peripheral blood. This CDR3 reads CASSSSNFHYEQYF.